Given below is one T cell receptor (beta chain) in context. Its antigen target is currently unknown. Base qualities are missing; no much larger clone stands one base away. The library relied on the immunoSEQ multiplex PCR assay. For the multiplex PCR, a mixture combining 60 forward primers for TCR Vbeta segments and 13 reverse primers for TCR Jbeta segments was used. The CDR3 region of rearranged TCR beta genes was amplified from genomic DNA with a multiplex PCR assay. The amplified TCR beta libraries were sequenced on the Illumina HiSeq System as 87-base-pair reads. In the authors' own workflow: Across the roughly 600 repertoires, a later analysis counted about 81 million unique TCR beta chains, roughly 11 million of which were shared by at least two donors. To remove PCR and sequencing errors, raw reads were error-corrected and collapsed into unique sequences using a nearest-neighbor algorithm that merged closely related sequences. V, D and J gene segments were assigned by aligning CDR3 sequences to IMGT reference sequences. For a sequence to be retained, at least a six-nucleotide match to both a V gene segment and a J gene segment was required. Rearrangements were classified as productive when the CDR3 lacked stop codons and remained in frame with V and J, and all other rearrangements were classified as non-productive. Following IMGT convention, CDR3 was defined as the stretch from the second conserved V-encoded cysteine to the conserved J-encoded phenylalanine. Sequences without an unambiguous match to a single V gene segment were excluded from the earlier analysis of about 600 of the donors. In an earlier analysis of several hundred of the donors, a V segment was called functional when productive rearrangements were above 56.7%, and segregating when the standard deviation between donors exceeded 5%. A statistical classification framework was built for diagnosing cytomegalovirus status from the catalog of TCR beta chain sequences. In a later analysis, TCR nucleotide sequences were compared against IMGT/GENE-DB human TR gene sequences so that V and J genes could be assigned. The TCRdist pipeline was used in a later analysis to assign CDR3 sequences and most-parsimonious VDJ recombination scenarios. In a later analysis, each TCR beta chain was defined by its CDR3 amino acid sequence together with its V-gene family, and reads lacking a unique V-gene family were excluded. As a way to deal with suspected cross-contamination and a sequencing artifact, a later analysis dropped approximately 570 nucleotide sequences that were highly shared and had low generation probability. In a later analysis, a clonal expansion index was calculated for each public chain from normalized within-repertoire ranks of inferred template counts. Generation probabilities in a later analysis came from a VDJ recombination model fitted to out-of-frame rearrangements, and those results were checked against IGoR. In a later analysis, TCR-TCR, TCR-HLA and TCR-CMV co-occurrence was scored with hypergeometric tests, and a repertoire-size bias correction was applied to TCR pairs. In a later analysis, false discovery rates were estimated by permuting HLA or CMV assignments 20 times. In a later analysis, co-occurring TCRs were grouped using DBSCAN, with TCRdist sequence similarity added in when clustering inside HLA-allele-positive subsets. Co-occurrence clustering excluded repertoires with fewer than 30,000 or more than 120,000 public chains, plus five with anomalous nucleotide sharing. Imported from immuneACCESS, the table was reduced by TCRdb to in-frame sequences with V and J called. These copies leave out some clones; in studies compared against another copy, an unresolved V gene accounts for under half, and the cause of the remainder is not known. D and trimming come from the DNA, and the V and J calls and clone size come from that table. The sample contains 65,000 to 95,000 clones, roughly 78% of them found a single time. Around 2.3% of the sample rests with the top ten.

V and J are truncated by 8 bases and 4 bases respectively, leaving an intervening sequence of 18 bases. From the cysteine up to the phenylalanine, the CDR3 has a length of 15 residues. The kept DNA is CDR3 alone, 45 bases in frame from the first base. Sequences LNHDA (CDR1) and SQIVND (CDR2) are obtained from the germline V gene (reference sequence). The cohort was made up of about 610 healthy bone marrow donors. All cohort members were sampled while nominally healthy, although unrecorded immune exposures were likely present. The donor was CMV seropositive and belonged to the group of 250 to 300 seropositive cohort members. A peripheral blood sample was provided by each donor, and peripheral blood mononuclear cells were used for TCR beta sequencing. Genomic DNA extraction from the blood cell samples was performed with the Qiagen DNeasy Blood Extraction Kit. This sample is part of a study of cytomegalovirus exposure and HLA in healthy donors listed by TCRdb under 2017. Background on the whole study: According to an earlier analysis of 587 of the donors, about 190 million T cells yielded 95 million to 140 million unique TCR beta sequences and approximately 300 Gb of sequence data. An early release covering roughly 640 HLA-typed donors comprised about 300 gigabases of sequencing data and approximately 80 million unique TCR sequences. Among the roughly 400 genotyped donors, 81% belonged to the genetic ancestry cluster associated with self-reported Caucasian donors. The aim of the study was to test whether cataloging public T cell receptors could identify signatures of past pathogen exposure. The study profiled the T cell repertoires of approximately 700 subjects by immunosequencing and related them to cytomegalovirus serostatus. In addition to the first cohort of 666 subjects, a separate validation cohort of approximately 130 different subjects was used. To predict cytomegalovirus infection status, the study brought together high-throughput TCR immunosequencing, statistical association of individual TCRs with disease status, and machine learning. In a later analysis, previously published TCR beta repertoires from about 640 donors were re-analyzed and high-resolution HLA genotyping was added so that TCR occurrence patterns could be studied. Rather than using new phenotypic data, the later analysis identified candidate immune exposures from TCR beta sequences and from how often those sequences occurred across donors. In an earlier analysis of roughly 600 of the donors, high-throughput TCR beta sequencing was used to judge whether each TCR beta V gene segment behaved as functional or pseudogenic. Alongside the repertoire data, information on donor age, sex, ethnicity and CMV serostatus was compiled. A later genetic analysis took genome-wide SNP genotypes for about 60% of the roughly 670 donors and used that subset as a discovery cohort. All discovery cohort repertoires had been generated using a single sequencing platform. HLA typing included class I and class II loci at four-digit resolution. The number of donors typed differed by locus, with 629-630 for A, B, C, DRB1 and DQB1, around 500 for DQA1, approximately 580 for DPA1, and 450 to 480 for DPB1. Because of strong linkage in the cohort, a few DR-DQ haplotypes were treated as single units for association and clustering. Across approximately 400 genotyped donors of the cohort, an average of about 200,000 unique TCR beta nucleotide sequences per donor were sequenced, and about a sixth of those sequences were non-productive.

Study-level results and caveats: In an earlier analysis of approximately 590 of the donors, most TCR beta V segments were observed in productive rearrangements about 87% or about 30% of the time, broadly matching IMGT annotations. An association between a missense DCLRE1C variant and V-gene and J-gene trimming of TCR beta chains was found in a later genetic analysis and replicated in an independent cohort. A group of highly shared sequence variants was considered likely to be a technical artifact of the sequencing pipeline. The study listed 150 to 200 TCR beta chains as associated with cytomegalovirus. A further reported finding was that TCR beta sequences accurately predicted the HLA-A and HLA-B alleles for most subjects in the first cohort. According to a later analysis, most CMV-associated TCR beta chains appeared to be HLA-restricted, and the HLA associations seemed to be driven largely by CMV exposure. Cytomegalovirus status was reported to be diagnosed by the classifier with high specificity and sensitivity in both the original and validation cohorts. In this cohort, only TCR beta chains were sequenced, and detectable features were limited by the absence of alpha or paired-chain data. Correlated functional status among segregating V segments might reflect linkage disequilibrium, but an unknown experimental factor could not be ruled out. At a false discovery rate of 0.05, a later analysis linked around 15,000 TCR beta sequences to specific HLA alleles. Because counts were too low, fewer than 20 rarely observed V segments, including chromosome 9 orphons, were excluded from the earlier analysis of under 650 of the donors. A later analysis reported that several top co-occurrence clusters appeared linked to parvovirus B19, influenza, CMV and Epstein-Barr virus. In a later analysis, the rate of TCR association differed among HLA loci, with DRB1 alleles having the most associated TCRs and HLA-C alleles having the fewest. In a later analysis, HLA-associated TCR beta chains were found to be more clonally expanded and to have lower generation probabilities than equally common non-associated chains. Because HLA typing was unavailable for some donors at each locus, only the typed subset was used in association tests. When HLA alleles, especially DR and DQ, strongly co-occurred, TCR associations were difficult to assign to individual alleles. Most TCR sequences were seen in very few donors, while some public TCRs were found in many individuals. The 87-base-pair reads could not distinguish some IMGT-functional V segments, including TRBV6-2 and TRBV6-3, so those segments were excluded. It was suggested by the authors that the approach could potentially be generalized to other disease states and immunological phenotypes. Compared with the approximately 720-donor mean, donors in an Asian-associated ancestry cluster had fewer N-insertions in productive TCRs, according to a later genetic analysis. Roughly uniform sequencing depth across donors was assumed in presence/absence analyses, although this assumption may not hold. In vitro tests confirmed that a few of the cytomegalovirus-associated TCR beta chains recognize cytomegalovirus antigens. For the cohort, immune exposure information was limited to CMV serostatus.

Sample: PBMCs. Recombination joined TRBV19 with TRBJ1-5; the D gene is perhaps TRBD1, from 6 matching bases. This receptor was obtained from a male donor in good health and CMV-seropositive. The CDR3 protein is CASLRGAGTNQPQHF. The DNA reads as follows: TGTGCCAGTCTCCGGGGGGCAGGGACGAATCAGCCCCAGCATTTT.